Presented here are 29 T cell receptor beta chains from one specimen sequenced in a study of T-cell memory formation after mild COVID-19. MiXCR, run by TCRdb on the 5' RACE reads, gives a single entry per CDR3 protein. This sample has about 190,000 distinct CDR3 sequences, with about 10% found just once. Input material: PBMCs or a T cell subset sorted from them (not recorded which). Receptors were obtained from a man between 18 and 35 years old who had mild COVID-19 (a few samples of this study predate the infection). Cell type and time point are not known.

This clonotype has a handful of counts. V gene TRBV7-2 combines with J gene TRBJ1-6; weak D call: TRBD1 (5 bases). The germline CDR1 and CDR2 sequences are SGHTA and FQGNSA. Trimming cost V 5 bases and J 5 bases, with 13 bases left between them. This CDR3 region has 15 residues. The CDR3 sequence: CASSLAGSDNSPLHF. The CDR3, as DNA: TGTGCCAGCAGCCTCGCAGGGTCCGATAATTCACCCCTCCACTTT.

The CDR3 DNA reads as TGTGCCAGCAGCAGGAGGGACCCGAGCGAGACCCAGTACTTC. Translated: CASSRRDPSETQYF. The chain recombines TRBV27 with TRBJ2-5; a weak D match, TRBD2 (6 bases). Germline V lookup: CDR1 MNHEY, CDR2 SMNVEV (reference sequence). This CDR3 contains 14 residues. Trimming pared 6 bases from V and 5 bases from J, leaving 16 bases between.

This clonotype came up a few times. The chain carries TRBV5-5 and TRBJ1-5; D is uncertain. The CDR3 extends over 14 amino acids. Germline V lookup: CDR1 SGHKS, CDR2 YYEKEE (reference sequence). V was cut by 4 bases and J by 9 bases, with 17 bases left in between. CDR3 residues: CASSPWTLIGPQHF. Here the CDR3 DNA reads TGTGCCAGCAGCCCCTGGACGCTGATCGGGCCCCAGCATTTT.

In this sample, this clonotype turned up a few times. The chain joins TRBV7-3 to TRBJ2-3; TRBD2 might be the D (6 bases). V lost 5 bases, J lost 5 bases, and 14 bases lay in between. Germline assignment: CDR1 SGHTA and CDR2 FQGTGA. The CDR3 contains 14 residues. The CDR3: CASSPGERVDTQYF. The DNA for the CDR3 is TGTGCCAGCAGCCCGGGGGAGCGGGTAGATACGCAGTATTTT.

This clonotype has a handful of counts. The CDR3 region is CASPGTSGVEQYV. DNA of the CDR3: TGTGCCAGCCCCGGGACTAGCGGGGTTGAGCAGTACGTC. V and J are TRBV2 and TRBJ2-7; 13 bases are shared with TRBD2. The CDR3 has 13 residues. The V and J ends lost 8 bases and 7 bases, in that order; junction bases with no gene match: 5. In germline, CDR1 is SNHLY, CDR2 FYNNEI.

This clonotype was seen a handful of times. This may stem from a read error, because a much larger clone lies one nucleotide away. V is TRBV2 and J is TRBJ1-5; D is ambiguous. The CDR3 extends over 14 amino acids. The V end was cut by 6 bases, the J end by 0 bases, with 9 bases between. The germline CDR1 and CDR2 sequences are SNHLY and FYNNEI. Here the CDR3 reads CASSLQVSNQPQHF. The CDR3 DNA reads TGTGCCAGCAGCCTTCAGGTTAGCAATCAGCCCCAGCATTTT.

There are a few counts of this clonotype. The genes are TRBV27 and TRBJ2-7; 9 nucleotides align to TRBD2. The CDR3 totals 14 residues. V lost 7 bases, J lost 2 bases, and 6 bases stayed unmatched. Per the germline V gene, CDR1 is MNHEY and CDR2 is SMNVEV (reference sequence). DNA for the CDR3: TGTGCCAGCACGCAAAGCGGGGGGACCTACGAGCAGTACTTC. Protein product: CASTQSGGTYEQYF.

This chain links TRBV12-3 or TRBV12-4 with TRBJ2-3, with 9 bases identical to TRBD2. The trim removed 6 bases at V and 8 bases at J, leaving 15 bases unmatched. This CDR3 comprises 16 residues. The CDR3: CASRPTGTSPRGTQYF. CDR3 sequence (DNA): TGTGCCAGCAGACCTACCGGGACTAGCCCCCGTGGTACGCAGTATTTT.

This clonotype was detected only a few times. The genes are TRBV4-2 and TRBJ1-2; no clear D. V was trimmed by 5 bases and J by 0 bases, leaving 10 bases between them. The CDR3 is 14 residues long. Germline CDR1 reads LGHNA; CDR2 reads YNFKEQ. CDR3 sequence reads: CASSAAVSNYGYTF. In nucleotides, the CDR3 is TGTGCCAGCAGCGCCGCAGTTTCTAACTATGGCTACACCTTC.

This clonotype occurred many times. The V call is TRBV12-3 or TRBV12-4, the J call TRBJ1-1; D gene uncertain. Between the trimmed V and J ends, which lost 3 bases and 8 bases, there was a span of 10 bases. There are 12 residues in the CDR3. The DNA for the CDR3 is TGTGCCAGCAGTTTTTACAGAAGCGAAGCTTTCTTT. It codes for CASSFYRSEAFF.

The sample holds a few counts of this clonotype. V usage is TRBV6-6 and J usage is TRBJ1-2; TRBD1 is a possible D gene (6 bases). V lost 6 bases to trimming and J lost 12 bases, with 23 bases between them. The CDR3 loop spans 14 amino acids. Germline loops: CDR1 MNHNY, CDR2 SVGAGI (reference sequence). The CDR3 spells CASSQPGGGWINTF. In DNA, the CDR3 is TGTGCCAGCAGCCAACCAGGAGGGGGGTGGATCAACACCTTC.

This chain connects TRBV20-1 to TRBJ2-1; 9 positions agree with TRBD2. Per germline, CDR1 DFQATT and CDR2 SNEGSKA (reference sequence). With 1 base clipped from V and 4 bases from J, the junction kept 17 bases outside the gene matches. The CDR3 loop spans 19 amino acids. CDR3 sequence: CSARAGARTGGRAYNEQFF. The CDR3 region has the DNA TGCAGTGCTAGAGCCGGGGCCCGGACCGGCGGGAGGGCTTACAATGAGCAGTTCTTC.

This clonotype was detected only a few times. This chain joins TRBV5-1 and TRBJ2-3, with TRBD1 matching over 9 bases. CDR1 SGHRS and CDR2 YFSETQ come from the germline V gene. The CDR3 consists of 15 residues. V gave up 3 bases and J gave up 4 bases; unmatched junction bases: 6. The CDR3 loop reads CASSWGQGPADTQYF. CDR3 sequence (DNA): TGCGCCAGCAGCTGGGGACAGGGACCCGCAGATACGCAGTATTTT. Full variable domain (remainder filled in from reference TRBV5-1 and TRBJ2-3): KAGVTQTPRYLIKTRGQQVTLSCSPISGHRSVSWYQQTPGQGLQFLFEYFSETQRNKGNFPGRFSGRQFSNSRSEMNVSTLELGDSALYLCASSWGQGPADTQYFGPGTRLTVL.

The chain employs TRBV7-2 and TRBJ1-4; no definite D call. V lost 5 bases and J lost 0, with 7 bases in between. CDR3 length: 14 amino acids. Germline V CDR1 and CDR2: SGHTA, FQGNSA. The CDR3 region is CASSQSSTNEKLFF. The CDR3 bases are TGTGCCAGCAGCCAAAGCTCAACTAATGAAAAACTGTTTTTT.

In its sample, this clonotype was seen a few times. The gene calls are TRBV19 and TRBJ2-1; the D gene is possibly TRBD1 (5 bases). Trimming pared 2 bases from V and 13 bases from J, leaving 12 bases between. The CDR3 runs to 12 residues. Germline V gene sequence: CDR1 LNHDA, CDR2 SQIVND (reference sequence). As DNA, the CDR3 is TGTGCCAGTAGTATAACTCAGGGTAAACAGTTCTTC. It encodes CASSITQGKQFF.

Many counts were recorded for this clonotype. This chain uses TRBV25-1 with TRBJ1-1; D unresolved. In germline, CDR1 is MGHDK, CDR2 SYGVNS. The CDR3 extends over 15 amino acids. Trimming left V 0 bases short and J 1 base short, with 9 bases between. The CDR3 region is CASSEYDKGNTEAFF. The CDR3 DNA reads TGTGCCAGCAGTGAATATGATAAGGGGAACACTGAAGCTTTCTTT.

J is TRBJ1-2 and V is TRBV5-1, with 7 bases lining up with TRBD1. Germline V gene data show CDR1 as SGHRS and CDR2 as YFSETQ. V was pared by 0 bases and J by 4 bases, with 3 bases of the junction left unmatched. The CDR3 runs to 14 residues. CDR3 sequence reads: CASSLVGQTYGYTF. CDR3 DNA sequence: TGCGCCAGCAGCTTGGTGGGACAGACCTATGGCTACACCTTC. The whole variable domain, remainder taken from reference TRBV5-1 and TRBJ1-2, is KAGVTQTPRYLIKTRGQQVTLSCSPISGHRSVSWYQQTPGQGLQFLFEYFSETQRNKGNFPGRFSGRQFSNSRSEMNVSTLELGDSALYLCASSLVGQTYGYTFGSGTRLTVV.

This chain connects TRBV6-5 to TRBJ2-2, with D perhaps given as TRBD1 or TRBD2 (5 bases each). The CDR3 is made up of 16 amino acids. Germline lookup yields CDR1 MNHEY and CDR2 SVGAGI. V was cut by 6 bases and J by 1 base, with 15 bases left in between. The CDR3 region is CASSWWGPLNTGELFF. In DNA form, the CDR3 reads TGTGCCAGCAGCTGGTGGGGACCCTTGAACACCGGGGAGCTGTTTTTT.

The genes are TRBV21-1 and TRBJ1-3; TRBD1, the table's D call, lacks a check against the DNA. TRBV21-1 constitutes a pseudogene. This CDR3 region has 15 residues. In DNA form, the CDR3 reads TGTGCCAGAATGGGACGGATGCGAAGCCGGAACACCATATATTTT. This encodes CARMGRMRSRNTIYF.

Only a few counts were recorded for this clonotype. The chain recombines TRBV3-1 with TRBJ2-3; the match to TRBD2 covers 8 bases. CDR3 length: 16 amino acids. V lost 0 bases, J lost 7 bases, and 9 bases stayed unmatched. CDR1 is LGHDT and CDR2 is YNNKEL in the germline V gene (reference sequence). CDR3 DNA: TGTGCCAGCAGCCAAGATCCCGGGGGGGCCCGCAATACGCAGTATTTT. Its protein is CASSQDPGGARNTQYF.

This clonotype was found many times. The chain couples TRBV10-3 to TRBJ2-1; the D call may be TRBD1 or TRBD2 (5 bases each). The CDR3 runs 11 residues. V lost 8 bases and J lost 9, with 11 bases in between. The germline V gene encodes CDR1 ENHRY and CDR2 SYGVKD. The CDR3 sequence is CAIGGTGEQFF. The CDR3 coding sequence is TGTGCCATCGGGGGTACGGGTGAGCAGTTCTTC.

In the case of this clonotype: The junction departs from the called germline gene at one end, perhaps through a read error. The V call is TRBV7-9, the J call TRBJ1-2, with D uncertain. This CDR3 is built from 15 residues. Germline CDR1 is SEHNR and CDR2 is FQNEAQ (reference sequence). The CDR3 sequence: CASSQGGSATYRYTF. CDR3 DNA sequence: TGTGCCAGCAGCCAAGGAGGATCCGCTACCTATCGCTACACCTTC.

This clonotype turned up a few times. The rearrangement joins TRBV28 to TRBJ1-2; TRBD1 agrees at 8 bases. The CDR3 is 15 amino acids. With 7 bases clipped from V and 0 bases from J, the junction kept 7 bases outside the gene matches. Germline CDR1 MDHEN, CDR2 SYDVKM. The CDR3 here is CASTTGGQANYGYTF. The CDR3 DNA reads as TGTGCCAGCACCACAGGGGGTCAGGCTAACTATGGCTACACCTTC.

The V and J genes are TRBV7-2 and TRBJ1-2, with D uncertain. The V end was cut by 2 bases, the J end by 3 bases, with 10 bases between. The CDR3 has 14 amino acids. Germline V gene lookup returns CDR1 SGHTA and CDR2 FQGNSA. This chain's CDR3 is CASSLLSSYYGYTF. In nucleotides, the CDR3 is TGTGCCAGCAGCTTATTGTCCAGTTACTATGGCTACACCTTC.

V usage is TRBV7-9 and J usage is TRBJ1-5, with TRBD1 matching 10 bases. Germline values: CDR1 SEHNR, CDR2 FQNEAQ (reference sequence). Trimming cost V 5 bases and J 3 bases; bases outside gene matches: 10. CDR3 length: 17 amino acids. CDR3 nucleotides: TGTGCCAGCAGCGGTATGGGGACAGGGGTAGTCAATCAGCCCCAGCATTTT. Its translation: CASSGMGTGVVNQPQHF. The complete variable domain, with remaining parts taken from reference TRBV7-9 and TRBJ1-5, reads DTGVSQNPRHKITKRGQNVTFRCDPISEHNRLYWYRQTLGQGPEFLTYFQNEAQLEKSRLLSDRFSAERPKGSFSTLEIQRTEQGDSAMYLCASSGMGTGVVNQPQHFGDGTRLSIL.

The chain couples TRBV13 to TRBJ1-1; D remains ambiguous. The CDR3 is 13 residues long. CDR1 PRHDT and CDR2 FYEKMQ come from the germline V gene (reference sequence). V lost 5 bases to trimming and J lost 0 bases, with 7 bases between them. DNA for the CDR3: TGTGCCAGCAGCCGAATCCTGAACACTGAAGCTTTCTTT. Protein sequence: CASSRILNTEAFF.

This chain's CDR3 is CASSLEAGLNTEAFF. The CDR3 DNA reads TGCGCCAGCAGCTTGGAGGCAGGGTTGAACACTGAAGCTTTCTTT. The chain links TRBV5-1 to TRBJ1-1; D possibly corresponds to TRBD1 (5 bases). CDR3 length: 15 amino acids. CDR1 is SGHRS and CDR2 is YFSETQ in the germline V gene. The ends were cut back, 0 bases at V and 0 bases at J, with 9 bases in the middle. Together with reference TRBV5-1 and TRBJ1-1, the CDR3 gives the full variable domain: KAGVTQTPRYLIKTRGQQVTLSCSPISGHRSVSWYQQTPGQGLQFLFEYFSETQRNKGNFPGRFSGRQFSNSRSEMNVSTLELGDSALYLCASSLEAGLNTEAFFGQGTRLTVV.

This chain joins TRBV7-2 and TRBJ2-3, with TRBD1 matching 7 bases. This CDR3 region has 15 residues. J was trimmed by 2 bases and V by 5 bases; bases with no gene match: 7. The germline CDR1 and CDR2 sequences are SGHTA and FQGNSA. The CDR3 is CASSDLRGPTDTQYF. The DNA for the CDR3 is TGTGCCAGCAGCGACCTGAGGGGGCCCACAGATACGCAGTATTTT. The full variable domain, completed using reference TRBV7-2 and TRBJ2-3, is GAGVSQSPSNKVTEKGKDVELRCDPISGHTALYWYRQSLGQGLEFLIYFQGNSAPDKSGLPSDRFSAERTGGSVSTLTIQRTQQEDSAVYLCASSDLRGPTDTQYFGPGTRLTVL.

This clonotype has more than one count but fewer than ten. The chain employs TRBV19 and TRBJ2-5, with TRBD2 as a possible D gene (6 bases). This CDR3 contains 13 residues. Germline-derived CDR1 and CDR2 are LNHDA and SQIVND (reference sequence). V was trimmed by 3 bases and J by 7 bases, leaving 12 bases between them. CDR3 DNA: TGTGCCAGTAGTATGCGGGGCAGGATGACCCAGTACTTC. This sequence encodes CASSMRGRMTQYF.